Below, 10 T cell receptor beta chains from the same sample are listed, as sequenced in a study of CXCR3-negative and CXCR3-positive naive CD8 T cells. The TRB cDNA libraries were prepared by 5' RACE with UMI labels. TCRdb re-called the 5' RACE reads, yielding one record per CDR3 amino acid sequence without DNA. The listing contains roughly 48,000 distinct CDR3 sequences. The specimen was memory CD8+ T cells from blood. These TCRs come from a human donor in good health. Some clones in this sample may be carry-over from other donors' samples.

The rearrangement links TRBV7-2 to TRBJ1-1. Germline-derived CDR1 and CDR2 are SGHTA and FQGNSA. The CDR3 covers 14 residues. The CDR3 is CASSFRGINTEAFF.

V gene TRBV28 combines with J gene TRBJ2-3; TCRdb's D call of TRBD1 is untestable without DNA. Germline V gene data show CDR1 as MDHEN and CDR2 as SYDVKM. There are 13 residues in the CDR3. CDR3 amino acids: CASSSDRADTQYF.

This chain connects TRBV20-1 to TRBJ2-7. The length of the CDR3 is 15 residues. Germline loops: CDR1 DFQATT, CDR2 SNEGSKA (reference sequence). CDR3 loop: CSARDHRGSSYEQYF.

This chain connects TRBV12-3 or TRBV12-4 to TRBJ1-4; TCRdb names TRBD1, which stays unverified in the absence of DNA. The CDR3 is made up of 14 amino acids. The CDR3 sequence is CASSPTGNGEKLFF.

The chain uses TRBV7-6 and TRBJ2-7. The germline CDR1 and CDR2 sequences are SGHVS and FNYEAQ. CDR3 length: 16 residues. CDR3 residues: CASSLSKEGGSYEQYF.

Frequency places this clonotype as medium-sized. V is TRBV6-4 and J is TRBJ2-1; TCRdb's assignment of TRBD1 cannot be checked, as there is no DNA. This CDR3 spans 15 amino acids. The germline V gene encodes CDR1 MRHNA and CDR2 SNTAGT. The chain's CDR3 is CASSDSEQGTLEQFF.

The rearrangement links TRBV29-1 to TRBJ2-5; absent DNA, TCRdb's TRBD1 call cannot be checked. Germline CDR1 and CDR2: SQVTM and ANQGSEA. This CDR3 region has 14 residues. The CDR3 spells CSVSERGLIETQYF.

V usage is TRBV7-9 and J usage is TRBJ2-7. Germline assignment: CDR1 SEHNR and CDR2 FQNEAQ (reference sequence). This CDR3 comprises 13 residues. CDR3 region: CASSLGQFGEQYF.

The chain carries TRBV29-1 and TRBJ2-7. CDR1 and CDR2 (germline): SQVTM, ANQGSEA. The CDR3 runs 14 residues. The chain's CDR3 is CSVILWAASYEQYF.

The CDR3 is CASSTGSTDTQYF. This chain connects TRBV5-6 to TRBJ2-3; there is no DNA to check the TCRdb D call of TRBD1. Germline values: CDR1 SGHDT, CDR2 YYEEEE. The CDR3 consists of 13 residues.